This T cell receptor (beta chain) came from a study of blood T cell repertoires in COVID-19. Study-level information: COVID-19 samples, acute and convalescent, were from the United States, Italy and Spain. From T cells, B-cell-depleted T cells, or PBMCs came the material, which was cDNA or gDNA.

The junction had 14 bases not matched to a gene; V was cut back by 2 bases and J by 5 bases. There are 17 residues in the CDR3. Germline V gene sequence: CDR1 MDHEN, CDR2 SYDVKM. Assignments of participants to cohorts depended upon their own reported clinical history. Authors' methods: Reference gene primer amplification in the assay estimated nucleated cell counts. Using immunoSEQ multiplex PCR, the repertoire was profiled, and TCRdb retains in-frame clones only, with some absent. D and trimming were read from the DNA, whereas the V and J calls and clone size are those reported in that table. The table has some 150,000 clones, less than 85% seen once.

The receptor comes from a young woman who had been exposed to COVID-19. Sequencing was done on a sample of PBMCs or T cells enriched from blood (not recorded which). The V gene is TRBV28, the J gene TRBJ2-7; 8 positions match TRBD2. The CDR3: CASSLPGFSGSLNEQYF. Here the CDR3 DNA reads TGTGCCAGCAGTTTACCCGGTTTCAGCGGGAGCTTGAACGAGCAGTACTTC.